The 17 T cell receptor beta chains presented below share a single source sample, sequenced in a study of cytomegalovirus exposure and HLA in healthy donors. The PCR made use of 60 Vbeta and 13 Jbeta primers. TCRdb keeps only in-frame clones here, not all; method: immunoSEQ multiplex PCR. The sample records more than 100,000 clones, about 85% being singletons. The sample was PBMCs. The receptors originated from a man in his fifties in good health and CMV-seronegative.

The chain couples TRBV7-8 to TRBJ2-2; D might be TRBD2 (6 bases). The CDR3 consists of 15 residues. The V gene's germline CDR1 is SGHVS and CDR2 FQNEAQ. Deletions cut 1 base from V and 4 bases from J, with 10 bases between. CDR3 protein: CASSLGGAGTGELFF. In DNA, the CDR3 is TGTGCCAGCAGCTTAGGCGGGGCTGGCACCGGGGAGCTGTTTTTT.

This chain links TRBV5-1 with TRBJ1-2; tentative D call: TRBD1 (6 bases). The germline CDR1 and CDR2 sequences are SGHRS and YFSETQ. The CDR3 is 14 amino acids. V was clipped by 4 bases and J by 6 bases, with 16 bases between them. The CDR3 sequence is CASSQDYRVDGYTF. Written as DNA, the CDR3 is TGCGCCAGCAGCCAAGACTACAGGGTGGATGGCTACACCTTC.

This CDR3 reads CASSSRQVTGELFF. CDR3 nucleotide sequence: TGTGCCAGCTCATCCAGACAGGTCACCGGGGAGCTGTTTTTT. The V gene is TRBV18, the J gene TRBJ2-2; maybe TRBD1 (6 bases). The CDR3 sequence is 14 residues long. Trimming stripped 5 bases from V and 4 bases from J, with 11 bases between. In germline, CDR1 is KGHSH, CDR2 LQKENI.

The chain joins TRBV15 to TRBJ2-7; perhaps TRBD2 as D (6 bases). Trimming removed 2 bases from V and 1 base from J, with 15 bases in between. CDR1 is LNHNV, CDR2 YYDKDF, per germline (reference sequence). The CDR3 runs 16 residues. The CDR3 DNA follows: TGTGCCACCAGCAGATCCCCTGGGACTTTGTCCTACGAGCAGTACTTC. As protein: CATSRSPGTLSYEQYF.

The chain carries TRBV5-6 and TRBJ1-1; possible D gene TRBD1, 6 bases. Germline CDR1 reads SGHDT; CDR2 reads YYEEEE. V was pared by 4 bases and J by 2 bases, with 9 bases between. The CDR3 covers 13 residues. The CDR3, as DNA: TGTGCCAGCAGCGCGGACAGCAACACTGAAGCTTTCTTT. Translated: CASSADSNTEAFF.

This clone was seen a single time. CDR3 region: CASSPRTGRGTQYF. DNA for the CDR3: TGTGCCAGCAGCCCAAGGACGGGTCGGGGGACCCAGTACTTC. The chain uses TRBV14 and TRBJ2-5; tentatively, D is TRBD2 (5 bases). The germline gives CDR1 SGHDN, CDR2 FVKESK. V was shortened by 4 bases and J by 7 bases, with 16 bases between the two germline ends. CDR3 length: 14 residues.

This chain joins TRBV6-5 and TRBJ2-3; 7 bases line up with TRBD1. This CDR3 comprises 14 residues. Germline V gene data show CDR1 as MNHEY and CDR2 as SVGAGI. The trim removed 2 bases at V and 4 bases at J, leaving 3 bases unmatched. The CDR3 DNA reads TGTGCCAGCAGTTACGGCGACAGGGCAGATACGCAGTATTTT. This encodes CASSYGDRADTQYF.

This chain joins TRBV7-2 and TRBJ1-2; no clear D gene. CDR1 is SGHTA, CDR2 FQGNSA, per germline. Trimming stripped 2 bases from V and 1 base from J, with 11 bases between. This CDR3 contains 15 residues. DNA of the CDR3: TGTGCCAGCAGCTTAAATGGCGGGAGTAACTATGGCTACACCTTC. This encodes CASSLNGGSNYGYTF. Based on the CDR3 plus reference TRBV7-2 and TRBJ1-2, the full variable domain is GAGVSQSPSNKVTEKGKDVELRCDPISGHTALYWYRQSLGQGLEFLIYFQGNSAPDKSGLPSDRFSAERTGGSVSTLTIQRTQQEDSAVYLCASSLNGGSNYGYTFGSGTRLTVV.

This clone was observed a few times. The chain's CDR3 is CASSRGQGYEKLFF. CDR3 bases: TGTGCCAGCAGCAGGGGACAGGGGTATGAAAAACTGTTTTTT. The chain couples TRBV6-1 to TRBJ1-4, with 10 bases identical to TRBD1. J was trimmed by 6 bases and V by 6 bases; bases with no gene match: 4. Germline V gene data show CDR1 as MNHNS and CDR2 as SASEGT. There are 14 residues in the CDR3.

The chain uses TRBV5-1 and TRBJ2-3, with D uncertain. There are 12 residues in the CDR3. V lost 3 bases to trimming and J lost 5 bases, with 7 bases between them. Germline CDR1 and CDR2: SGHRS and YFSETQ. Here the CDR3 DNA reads TGCGCCAGCAGCTCGGGTGGAGATACGCAGTATTTT. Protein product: CASSSGGDTQYF.

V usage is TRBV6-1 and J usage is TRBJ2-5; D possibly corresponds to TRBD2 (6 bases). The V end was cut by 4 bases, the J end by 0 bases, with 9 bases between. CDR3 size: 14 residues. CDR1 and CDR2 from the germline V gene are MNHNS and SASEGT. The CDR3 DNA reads TGTGCCAGCAGTGTGGGAGGATACCAAGAGACCCAGTACTTC. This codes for CASSVGGYQETQYF.

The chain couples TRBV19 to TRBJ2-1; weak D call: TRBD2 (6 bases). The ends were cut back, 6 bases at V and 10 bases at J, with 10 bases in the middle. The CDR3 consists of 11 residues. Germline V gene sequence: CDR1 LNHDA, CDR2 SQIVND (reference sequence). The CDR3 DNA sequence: TGTGCCAGTAGCCAGGGACTCGAGCAGTTCTTC. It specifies CASSQGLEQFF.

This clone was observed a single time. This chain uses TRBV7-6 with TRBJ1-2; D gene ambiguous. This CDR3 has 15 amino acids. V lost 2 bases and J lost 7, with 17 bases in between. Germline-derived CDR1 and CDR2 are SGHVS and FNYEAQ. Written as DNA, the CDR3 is TGTGCCAGCAGCTTAAACACCGTAGACTACGGTGGCTACACCTTC. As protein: CASSLNTVDYGGYTF. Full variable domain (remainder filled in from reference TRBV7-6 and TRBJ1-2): GAGVSQSPRYKVTKRGQDVALRCDPISGHVSLYWYRQALGQGPEFLTYFNYEAQQDKSGLPNDRFSAERPEGSISTLTIQRTEQRDSAMYRCASSLNTVDYGGYTFGSGTRLTVV.

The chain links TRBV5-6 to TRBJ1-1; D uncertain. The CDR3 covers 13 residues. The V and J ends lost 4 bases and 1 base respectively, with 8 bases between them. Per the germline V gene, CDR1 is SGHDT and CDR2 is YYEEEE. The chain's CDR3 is CASSLQWNTEAFF. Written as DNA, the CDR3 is TGTGCCAGCAGCCTTCAGTGGAACACTGAAGCTTTCTTT.

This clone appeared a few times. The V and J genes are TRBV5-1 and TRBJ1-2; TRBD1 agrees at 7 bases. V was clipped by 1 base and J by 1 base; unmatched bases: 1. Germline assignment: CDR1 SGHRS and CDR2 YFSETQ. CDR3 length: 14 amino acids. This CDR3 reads CASSLTGDNYGYTF. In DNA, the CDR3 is TGCGCCAGCAGCTTGACAGGGGATAACTATGGCTACACCTTC.

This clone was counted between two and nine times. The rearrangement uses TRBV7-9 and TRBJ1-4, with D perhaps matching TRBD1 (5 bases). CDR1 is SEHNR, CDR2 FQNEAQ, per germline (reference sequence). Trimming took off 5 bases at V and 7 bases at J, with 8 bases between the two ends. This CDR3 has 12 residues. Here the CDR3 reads CASSDQGEKLFF. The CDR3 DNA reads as TGTGCCAGCAGCGATCAGGGTGAAAAACTGTTTTTT.

The chain's CDR3 is CASSIGQGANVGTQYF. The DNA for the CDR3 is TGTGCCAGTAGTATTGGACAGGGGGCGAACGTAGGGACCCAGTACTTC. The V gene is TRBV19, the J gene TRBJ2-5, with 11 positions matching TRBD1. V was pared by 3 bases and J by 7 bases, with 10 bases of the junction left unmatched. Germline V gene sequence: CDR1 LNHDA, CDR2 SQIVND (reference sequence). The CDR3 has 16 residues. The full variable domain, with the rest looked up from reference TRBV19 and TRBJ2-5, is DGGITQSPKYLFRKEGQNVTLSCEQNLNHDAMYWYRQDPGQGLRLIYYSQIVNDFQKGDIAEGYSVSREKKESFPLTVTSAQKNPTAFYLCASSIGQGANVGTQYFGPGTRLLVL.